This TCR beta chain emerged from a study of identical twins (dated by TCRdb to the mid-2010s). At the level of the whole study: The study deep-sequenced TCR alpha and beta repertoires from monozygotic twins, unrelated adults of various ages and cord blood to test whether fetal clonotypes persist. To rule out contamination, the twin experiments were replicated at different times with different library preparation protocols.

The library was produced with 5' RACE. TCRdb shows the sequencer as Illumina HiSeq 2000. A universal primer binding site was introduced by template switching, and a unique molecular identifier was present in the final cDNA, enabling accurate counting of TCR cDNA molecules. Specific primers in the conserved constant-segment region were used to synthesize first-strand cDNA for the TCR alpha and beta chains. To control for contamination, every cDNA library was double barcoded, receiving both a SMART-Mk sample barcode and Illumina barcodes. TruSeq adapter sequences and Illumina sample barcodes were added in two successive PCR steps. TCR alpha and beta cDNA libraries were sequenced on the Illumina HiSeq platform with custom primers. The published analysis was carried out like this. MiGEC processed the raw reads to extract unique molecular identifiers, while MiXCR was used to determine the CDR3 positions. For each individual, recombination models were inferred using an EM algorithm with the repgenHMM and IGoR tools. Shared clonotypes were analyzed with the tcR package in R, and sharing was normalized by the product of cloneset sizes. To study raw recombination free of thymic and clonal selection effects, out-of-frame nonproductive sequences were analyzed. TCRdb reprocessed the public reads (quality trimming at Q25 with fastp, clone calling with MiXCR) and kept in-frame beta chains. Records with the same CDR3 protein are collapsed into one entry carrying the most frequent genes and DNA. For this entry, the V and J calls and clone size follow TCRdb and not the study's own pipeline. The sample table records roughly 690,000 distinct CDR3 sequences; approximately 6% of these occur just once. The leading ten clones occupy approximately 1.6% of the sample.

The CDR3 spans 13 residues, from the cysteine through the phenylalanine. The entry retains the CDR3 DNA only, 39 bases that are in frame from base 1. Relative to germline, V is 8 bases shorter and J is 4 bases shorter, with 12 bases between their ends. The investigation overall reported the following: In monozygotic twins, recombination models systematically underestimated out-of-frame TCR alpha sharing, but the models matched the sharing seen between unrelated individuals. Because the same donors could not be followed over many years, conclusions were based on cross-sectional statistical analysis. Fewer insertions were carried by abundant cord blood beta clonotypes, a similar but weaker trend appeared in young adult naive repertoires, and no such trend appeared in memory repertoires. Compared with coincidental sharing between unrelated individuals, an excess of low generation-probability sequences was observed among out-of-frame TCR alpha sequences shared between twins. Invariant T cells such as MAIT and iNKT could partly confound zero-insertion analyses, although diverse VJ usage argued against such confounding for most clonotypes. A weaker excess of twin sharing was found in beta out-of-frame sequences because the signal-to-noise ratio was lowered by fewer shared sequences.

Every donor was a healthy Caucasian. Three unrelated non-twin adults were also sequenced: a male aged 18 to 29, a male aged 50 to 60 and a female aged 50 to 60. Miltenyi CD45RO+ enrichment and human naive T-cell isolation kits were used to isolate memory (CD45RO+) and naive T cells from PBMC. To note about this clonotype: No antigen is known for it. The input lacks base qualities; no much larger clone sits a single base away.

The sequence came from a man aged 18 to 30 in good health. Sequenced input: naive T cells sorted from blood. This specimen's cell subset or site label, interpreted: cells isolated with a human naive T-cell isolation kit. The sequence is built from TRBV12-3 or TRBV12-4 and TRBJ1-3; the D gene lacks a confident call. The DNA reads as follows: TGTGCCAGCGGCGAGGAGACGGGAAACACCATATATTTT. This encodes CASGEETGNTIYF.